The 27 T cell receptor beta chains given below trace back to one sample, sequenced in a study of human T cells and chemical hapten exposure. TCRdb passed the RACE reads through MiXCR, listing each CDR3 protein once. The repertoire holds 340,000 or so distinct CDR3 sequences, with around 7% as singletons. Time point defined: patch test 1, 2 weeks after DPC sensitization. The treatment denotes: therapeutic diphenylcyclopropenone sensitization with weekly scalp DPC. The source was whole blood, collected in connection with sensitization to the hapten diphenylcyclopropenone (DPC). The receptors derive from a woman aged 18-29 years with alopecia areata. Some clones in this sample may be carry-over from other donors' samples.

This clonotype was seen many times. The chain uses TRBV28 and TRBJ2-7; 8 bases are shared with TRBD1. The germline V gene encodes CDR1 MDHEN and CDR2 SYDVKM. This CDR3 region has 13 residues. Trimming at V came to 5 bases and at J to 5 bases, leaving 5 bases not matched to a gene. The CDR3 loop reads CASSPVDRDEQYF. The CDR3 DNA sequence: TGTGCCAGCAGTCCCGTGGACAGGGACGAGCAGTACTTC.

This clonotype appeared many times. The chain joins TRBV7-3 to TRBJ2-1; 10 nucleotides line up with TRBD2. The CDR3 has 15 residues. J gave up 10 bases and V 8 bases, and 14 bases lay outside the gene matches. Germline assignment: CDR1 SGHTA and CDR2 FQGTGA. The CDR3 spells CASGSSGGAQQEQFF. The CDR3 bases are TGTGCCAGCGGGAGCAGCGGGGGGGCTCAGCAGGAGCAGTTCTTC.

This clonotype was observed a few times. In DNA form, the CDR3 reads TGTGCCAGCAGTGACTCGAGAGAGGGTTCACCCCTCCACTTT. Amino acids: CASSDSREGSPLHF. The V gene is TRBV6-4, the J gene TRBJ1-6; no reliable D call. V dropped 0 bases and J dropped 9 bases, with 9 bases sitting between them. Germline-derived CDR1 and CDR2 are MRHNA and SNTAGT. The CDR3 is made up of 14 amino acids.

The chain uses TRBV5-1 and TRBJ1-1; no clear D. V was cut by 4 bases and J by 2 bases, with 12 bases left in between. Per the germline V gene, CDR1 is SGHRS and CDR2 is YFSETQ. The CDR3 is made up of 14 amino acids. CDR3 sequence: CASSQVHSNTEAFF. As DNA, the CDR3 is TGCGCCAGCAGCCAGGTACACTCCAACACTGAAGCTTTCTTT.

This chain uses TRBV25-1 with TRBJ1-5; perhaps TRBD1 as D (5 bases). The germline V gene encodes CDR1 MGHDK and CDR2 SYGVNS. This CDR3 has 15 residues. V lost 10 bases and J 0 bases, leaving 16 bases between the germline ends. CDR3 amino acids: CAMGRQTYSNQPQHF. The CDR3, as DNA: TGTGCCATGGGGAGACAGACCTATAGCAATCAGCCCCAGCATTTT.

The sample holds many counts of this clonotype. The chain combines TRBV7-9 with TRBJ2-7; D not resolved. Per germline, CDR1 SEHNR and CDR2 FQNEAQ (reference sequence). The length of the CDR3 is 14 residues. V was pared by 5 bases and J by 5 bases, with 16 bases between. CDR3 DNA: TGTGCCAGCAGCACCTCAAGGGCCCTAGACGAGCAGTACTTC. This translates into CASSTSRALDEQYF. Full variable domain (rest looked up from reference TRBV7-9 and TRBJ2-7): DTGVSQNPRHKITKRGQNVTFRCDPISEHNRLYWYRQTLGQGPEFLTYFQNEAQLEKSRLLSDRFSAERPKGSFSTLEIQRTEQGDSAMYLCASSTSRALDEQYFGPGTRLTVT.

The chain carries TRBV11-1 and TRBJ1-2; 8 nucleotides line up with TRBD1. The CDR3 has 15 amino acids. J was trimmed by 3 bases and V by 2 bases; bases with no gene match: 5. Germline assignment: CDR1 SGHAT and CDR2 FQDESV (reference sequence). The CDR3 here is CASSLRTGQDYGYTF. As DNA, the CDR3 is TGTGCCAGCAGCTTAAGGACAGGGCAGGACTATGGCTACACCTTC.

The genes are TRBV13 and TRBJ2-6; possibly TRBD1 for D (6 bases). CDR3 length: 16 residues. The V end lost 5 bases, the J end lost 0 bases, and 11 bases lay between the germline ends. Germline V gene sequence: CDR1 PRHDT, CDR2 FYEKMQ (reference sequence). The DNA for the CDR3 is TGTGCCAGCAGCCCCGGCAGGGGCTCTGGGGCCAACGTCCTGACTTTC. This gives the protein CASSPGRGSGANVLTF.

This clonotype has more than one count but fewer than ten. The chain has TRBV5-4 and TRBJ2-3; D remains unclear. Per the germline V gene, CDR1 is SGHNT and CDR2 is YYREEE (reference sequence). V was cut by 1 base and J by 3 bases, with 15 bases left in between. The CDR3 runs to 16 residues. The CDR3 reads CASSLIFAARTDTQYF. The CDR3 DNA reads as TGTGCCAGCAGCTTGATTTTTGCGGCGAGGACAGATACGCAGTATTTT.

The rearrangement links TRBV20-1 to TRBJ2-3, with 11 positions matching TRBD2. The V segment lost 1 base and the J segment 2 bases; nucleotides outside the gene matches: 2. This CDR3 is 15 amino acids long. The germline gives CDR1 DFQATT, CDR2 SNEGSKA (reference sequence). This CDR3 is CSARGLAGLTDTQYF. DNA for the CDR3: TGCAGTGCTAGAGGACTAGCGGGGCTCACAGATACGCAGTATTTT.

This clonotype was found a few times. The rearrangement uses TRBV4-2 and TRBJ1-4, with D tentatively TRBD1 (6 bases). V lost 4 bases to trimming and J lost 4 bases, with 16 bases between them. CDR1 and CDR2 from the germline V gene are LGHNA and YNFKEQ. The length of the CDR3 is 16 residues. Written as DNA, the CDR3 is TGTGCCAGCAGCCGCACGACTGGACAGCTTAATGAAAAACTGTTTTTT. Translating gives CASSRTTGQLNEKLFF.

This clonotype was picked up many times. Here the CDR3 reads CASSSGEQPQHF. The CDR3 DNA reads TGTGCCAGCAGTTCAGGGGAACAGCCCCAGCATTTT. The chain employs TRBV12-3 or TRBV12-4 and TRBJ1-5; weak D call: TRBD1 (6 bases). Deletions cut 4 bases from V and 7 bases from J, with 8 bases between. The CDR3 contains 12 residues.

The chain couples TRBV7-9 to TRBJ2-3; 13 nucleotides align to TRBD2. J gave up 6 bases and V 3 bases, and 3 bases lay outside the gene matches. The CDR3 consists of 15 residues. From germline, CDR1 is SEHNR and CDR2 FQNEAQ (reference sequence). The CDR3 spells CASSFGTSGVDTQYF. CDR3 DNA: TGTGCCAGCAGCTTCGGGACTAGCGGGGTTGATACGCAGTATTTT.

This clonotype was seen ten or more times. The chain is built from TRBV4-2 and TRBJ1-6, with D possibly TRBD1 on 5 matching bases. The length of the CDR3 is 16 residues. Germline V gene sequence: CDR1 LGHNA, CDR2 YNFKEQ. Trimming took off 2 bases at V and 9 bases at J, with 17 bases between the two ends. The CDR3 DNA reads as TGTGCCAGCAGCCAACAGGCAGCGTCGGGGGGTTCACCCCTCCACTTT. Residues: CASSQQAASGGSPLHF.

This clonotype was picked up a small number of times. The chain has TRBV5-1 and TRBJ1-2; D ambiguous. Germline lookup yields CDR1 SGHRS and CDR2 YFSETQ. The CDR3 covers 15 residues. Trimming shortened V by 2 bases and J by 2 bases, and 13 bases separated the two germline ends. CDR3 amino acids: CASSFRLSANYGYTF. The CDR3 DNA follows: TGCGCCAGCAGCTTTCGCCTCTCGGCCAACTATGGCTACACCTTC.

This clonotype showed up just a few times. This rearrangement joins TRBV7-2 to TRBJ2-1; 7 nucleotides line up with TRBD2. CDR1 is SGHTA and CDR2 is FQGNSA in the germline V gene. The length of the CDR3 is 15 residues. V lost 5 bases and J lost 5; bases outside the gene matches: 9. The CDR3 sequence: CASSTRATSNNEQFF. CDR3 coding DNA: TGTGCCAGCAGCACGAGGGCGACTAGCAACAATGAGCAGTTCTTC.

This clonotype turned up a few times. J is TRBJ2-2 and V is TRBV6-5, with 9 bases lining up with TRBD1. The CDR3 sequence is 14 residues long. V shed 6 bases, J shed 5 bases, and the junction held 4 bases outside the gene matches. Germline-derived CDR1 and CDR2 are MNHEY and SVGAGI. As DNA, the CDR3 is TGTGCCAGCAGAATACAGGGGGCAACCGGGGAGCTGTTTTTT. It specifies CASRIQGATGELFF.

The chain employs TRBV2 and TRBJ1-6; D not certain. The germline CDR1 and CDR2 sequences are SNHLY and FYNNEI. The CDR3 has 13 amino acids. Trimming shortened V by 6 bases and J by 2 bases, and 5 bases separated the two germline ends. CDR3 sequence reads: CASRIAYNSPLHF. CDR3 bases: TGTGCCAGCAGGATTGCCTATAATTCACCCCTCCACTTT.

This clonotype showed up many times. This chain joins TRBV12-3 or TRBV12-4 and TRBJ2-1; 7 bases fit TRBD2. This CDR3 region has 14 residues. Germline trimming cut 6 bases from V and 5 bases from J; bases unmatched to any gene: 7. CDR3 amino acids: CASRREGLHNEQFF. The CDR3 nucleotides read TGTGCCAGCAGGCGAGAGGGACTACACAATGAGCAGTTCTTC.

In regard to this clonotype: At one end, the junction sequence differs from germline, possibly due to a read error. The V and J genes are TRBV18 and TRBJ1-1, with D possibly being TRBD1 (5 bases). CDR1 KGHSH and CDR2 LQKENI come from the germline V gene. The CDR3 covers 15 residues. In nucleotides, the CDR3 is TGTGCCAGCTCAGCACCCGGCCAGGGAGGAGCTGAAGCTTTCTTT. Residues: CASSAPGQGGAEAFF. The variable domain in full, with the rest retrieved from reference TRBV18 and TRBJ1-1, is NAGVMQNPRHLVRRRGQEARLRCSPMKGHSHVYWYRQLPEEGLKFMVYLQKENIIDESGMPKERFSAEFPKEGPSILRIQQVVRGDSAAYFCASSAPGQGGAEAFFGQGTRLTVV.

The CDR3 DNA follows: TGCGCCAGCAGCACGGCAGGCTTGTCTAACTATGGCTACACCTTC. Its protein product is CASSTAGLSNYGYTF. V and J are TRBV5-1 and TRBJ1-2; D is ambiguous. Trimming removed 4 bases from V and 0 bases from J, with 13 bases in between. The CDR3 runs 15 residues. CDR1 is SGHRS and CDR2 is YFSETQ in the germline V gene.

The chain uses TRBV2 and TRBJ2-2; 9 positions agree with TRBD2. The CDR3 is 16 residues long. The V gene end was trimmed by 2 bases and the J gene end by 1 base; junction bases not matched to a gene: 2. Germline CDR1 SNHLY, CDR2 FYNNEI. CDR3 sequence: CASSELAGVNTGELFF. The CDR3 DNA sequence: TGTGCCAGCAGTGAATTAGCGGGGGTGAACACCGGGGAGCTGTTTTTT.

This chain connects TRBV11-3 to TRBJ2-5, with a possible D match to TRBD2 (5 bases). Trimming left V 0 bases short and J 3 bases short, with 5 bases between. CDR1 is SGHNT, CDR2 YENEEA, per germline. CDR3 length: 13 amino acids. The DNA of the CDR3 is TGTGCCAGCAGCTTAGAAGCGGAAGAGACCCAGTACTTC. It translates to CASSLEAEETQYF.

The V gene is TRBV28, the J gene TRBJ2-3; TRBD2 matches 10 bases. The V and J ends lost 2 bases and 5 bases, in that order; junction bases with no gene match: 7. Per germline, CDR1 MDHEN and CDR2 SYDVKM. This CDR3 comprises 16 residues. Written as DNA, the CDR3 is TGTGCCAGCAGTTTACTAGCGGGGGCCTCCGAAGATACGCAGTATTTT. Protein product: CASSLLAGASEDTQYF. Variable domain in full (rest from reference TRBV28 and TRBJ2-3): DVKVTQSSRYLVKRTGEKVFLECVQDMDHENMFWYRQDPGLGLRLIYFSYDVKMKEKGDIPEGYSVSREKKERFSLILESASTNQTSMYLCASSLLAGASEDTQYFGPGTRLTVL.

V and J are TRBV5-4 and TRBJ2-3; the match to TRBD1 covers 7 bases. CDR3 size: 14 residues. The J segment lost 5 bases and the V segment lost 1 base, leaving 4 bases of the junction unmatched. Per the germline V gene, CDR1 is SGHNT and CDR2 is YYREEE (reference sequence). Here the CDR3 reads CASSLTGEGDTQYF. DNA for the CDR3: TGTGCCAGCAGCTTGACAGGGGAAGGAGATACGCAGTATTTT.

This clonotype was counted ten times or more. CDR3 in DNA: TGTGCCAGCAGCTCGGGGGACGCCTCCGGGGAGCTGTTTTTT. It yields the protein CASSSGDASGELFF. V is TRBV6-2 or TRBV6-3 and J is TRBJ2-2; possible D gene TRBD2, 6 bases. Germline loops: CDR1 MNHEY, CDR2 SVGEGT. This CDR3 contains 14 residues. Trimming took off 6 bases at V and 6 bases at J, with 14 bases between the two ends.

There are many counts of this clonotype. The genes are TRBV7-2 and TRBJ1-1, with 7 bases that match TRBD1. V lost 1 base, J lost 6 bases, and 8 bases stayed unmatched. The germline gives CDR1 SGHTA, CDR2 FQGNSA. This CDR3 is 15 amino acids long. CDR3 region: CASSLGDSAISEAFF. CDR3 coding DNA: TGTGCCAGCAGCTTAGGGGACAGCGCAATCTCTGAAGCTTTCTTT.